The rows below give T cell receptor beta chains drawn from one sample of a study of CD8+CD57+ T cells in acquired aplastic anemia. One entry per CDR3 protein, called by TCRdb with MiXCR from the reads. The sample has hundreds of thousands of distinct CDR3 sequences, around 45% seen once; the top ten hold 7.8%. Sequenced material: sorted CD4+, CD8+, or CD8+CD57+ T cells (not recorded which) from PBMCs. The origin of the receptors is a human donor with aplastic anemia. The CDR3 runs from the conserved cysteine through the conserved F or W. The D gene is left open where the match is weak. For some rows the clone size is stated as once, few or many, or as a class when expanded; others skip it.

>NA|TRBJ2-1|TRBV7-8|NA
CASSVLSGYEQFF
TGTGCCAGCAGCGTACTGTCAGGGTATGAGCAGTTCTTC
>many|TRBJ1-5|TRBV6-5|NA
CASSQSKRDQPQHF
TGTGCCAGCAGTCAATCAAAAAGGGATCAGCCCCAGCATTTT
>many|TRBJ2-5|TRBV12-3/TRBV12-4|NA
CASRGRSQETQYF
TGTGCCAGCAGGGGACGGAGCCAAGAGACCCAGTACTTC
>NA|TRBJ1-5|TRBV10-3|NA
CAISESDGGQPQHF
TGTGCCATCAGTGAGAGCGACGGGGGGCAGCCCCAGCATTTT
>NA|TRBJ1-1|TRBV6-5|NA
CASSTLQGLTEAFF
TGTGCCAGCAGTACTCTCCAGGGGCTTACTGAAGCTTTCTTT
>many|TRBJ1-1|TRBV29-1|TRBD1
CSGRTGAVEAFF
TGCAGCGGAAGGACAGGGGCGGTTGAAGCTTTCTTT
>few|TRBJ1-2|TRBV15|NA
CATSRDILGAYGYTF
TGTGCCACCAGCAGAGATATACTAGGGGCCTATGGCTACACCTTC
>NA|TRBJ1-4|TRBV20-1|TRBD1
CSARGPTGAMWTNEKLFF
TGCAGTGCTAGAGGTCCGACAGGGGCTATGTGGACTAATGAAAAACTGTTTTTT
>many|TRBJ1-6|TRBV3-1|NA
CASSLTAYNSPLHF
TGTGCCAGCAGTCTAACCGCGTATAATTCACCCCTCCACTTT
>NA|TRBJ1-5|TRBV2|NA
CASSEVGLAGNQPQHF
TGTGCCAGCAGTGAAGTTGGGCTAGCGGGAAATCAGCCCCAGCATTTT
>many|TRBJ2-1|TRBV5-6|NA
CASTLWRGFYNEQFF
TGTGCCAGCACCTTGTGGAGGGGTTTCTACAATGAGCAGTTCTTC
>NA|TRBJ2-1|TRBV10-3|TRBD1
CAVGESTGIVYNEQFF
TGTGCCGTCGGAGAGTCGACAGGGATTGTCTACAATGAGCAGTTCTTC
>many|TRBJ2-5|TRBV7-2|NA
CASSEVSRETQYF
TGTGCCAGCAGCGAAGTTAGTCGAGAGACCCAGTACTTC
>many|TRBJ1-2|TRBV29-1|NA
CSVETRYGYTF
TGCAGCGTTGAAACCCGCTATGGCTACACCTTC
>NA|TRBJ2-1|TRBV10-3|NA
CAVTAPGYNEQFF
TGTGCCGTCACCGCTCCAGGATACAATGAGCAGTTCTTC
>NA|TRBJ2-5|TRBV7-9|NA
CASSPPRAETQYF
TGTGCCAGCAGCCCCCCCAGGGCGGAGACCCAGTACTTC
>many|TRBJ2-7|TRBV20-1|TRBD1
CSARNKQGTYEQYF
TGCAGTGCTAGGAACAAACAGGGGACCTACGAGCAGTACTTC
>many|TRBJ1-2|TRBV4-1|TRBD1
CASSQGAGGDPGTF
TGCGCCAGCAGCCAAGGGGCAGGGGGCGACCCGGGCACCTTC
>NA|TRBJ1-1|TRBV7-2|NA
CASSQASGGLAFF
TGCGCCAGCAGCCAAGCTTCCGGGGGGTTAGCTTTCTTT
>many|TRBJ2-3|TRBV7-3|TRBD2
CASSLRAGGAANDTQYF
TGTGCCAGCAGCTTAAGAGCGGGAGGGGCGGCGAATGATACGCAGTATTTT
>many|TRBJ1-1|TRBV7-2|TRBD1
CASTFIGWGTGVNTEAFF
TGTGCCAGCACCTTTATAGGGTGGGGGACAGGGGTGAACACTGAAGCTTTCTTT
>few|TRBJ2-5|TRBV3-1|TRBD2
CASSQSFRGLAEETQYF
TGTGCCAGCAGCCAGAGCTTCCGGGGACTAGCGGAAGAGACCCAGTACTTC
>NA|TRBJ1-2|TRBV7-2|NA
CASSLDGLGYGYTF
TGTGCCAGCAGCTTAGACGGACTCGGCTATGGCTACACCTTC
>few|TRBJ2-5|TRBV4-2|TRBD2
CASTGTSGTSETQYF
TGTGCCAGCACTGGGACTAGTGGGACCAGCGAGACCCAGTACTTC
>many|TRBJ2-7|TRBV6-5|NA
CASSSSSSYEQYF
TGTGCCAGCAGTTCGAGTAGTTCCTACGAGCAGTACTTC
>NA|TRBJ1-2|TRBV24-1|NA
CATSDGDGYTF
TGTGCCACCAGTGATGGGGATGGCTACACCTTC
>NA|TRBJ1-4|TRBV7-9|TRBD1
CATNRGNEKLFF
TGTGCGACCAACAGGGGGAATGAAAAACTGTTTTTT
>NA|TRBJ1-1|TRBV7-3|TRBD1
CASSFTGGVSHTEAFF
TGTGCTAGCAGCTTTACAGGGGGCGTATCACACACTGAAGCTTTCTTT
>once|TRBJ2-5|TRBV24-1|TRBD2
CALELAGTTQETQYF
TGTGCGCTGGAACTAGCGGGGACTACACAAGAGACCCAGTACTTC
>NA|TRBJ2-7|TRBV28|TRBD1
CASSPRTGCHEQYF
TGTGCCAGCAGTCCAAGGACAGGGTGCCACGAGCAGTACTTC
>NA|TRBJ2-7|TRBV7-2|TRBD1
CASSSGTGDRYEQYF
TGTGCCAGCAGCTCCGGGACAGGGGATCGCTACGAGCAGTACTTC
>NA|TRBJ2-3|TRBV5-4|TRBD2
CASSLRGLAGGDTQYF
TGTGCCAGCAGCCTCCGTGGGCTAGCGGGGGGGGATACGCAGTATTTT
>many|TRBJ2-7|TRBV7-2|NA
CASSSGLVVQSSYEQYF
TGTGCCAGCAGCTCCGGGCTTGTCGTACAGAGCTCCTACGAGCAGTACTTC
>many|TRBJ2-2|TRBV15|NA
CATQGVPNTGELFF
TGTGCCACTCAGGGAGTACCAAACACCGGGGAGCTGTTTTTT
>NA|TRBJ2-7|TRBV7-8|TRBD1
CASSLGGGGRPPEQYF
TGTGCCAGCAGCTTAGGAGGGGGCGGGCGTCCACCGGAGCAGTACTTC
>few|TRBJ2-5|TRBV10-2|TRBD1
CATRTGISETQYF
TGCGCCACCAGGACAGGGATTTCGGAGACCCAGTACTTC
>NA|TRBJ1-2|TRBV10-1|TRBD1
CASLGQPYYGYTF
TGCGCCAGCCTGGGACAGCCCTACTATGGCTACACCTTC
>NA|TRBJ2-3|TRBV5-5|NA
CASSFVRDNPGDTQYF
TGTGCCAGCAGCTTTGTCCGGGACAACCCGGGGGATACGCAGTATTTT
>few|TRBJ2-6|TRBV27|NA
CASRLRDTHSGANVLTF
TGTGCCAGCAGACTCCGGGACACACACTCTGGGGCCAACGTCCTGACTTTC
>NA|TRBJ1-5|TRBV25-1|TRBD1
CASGTAHQPQHF
TGTGCCAGCGGGACAGCCCATCAGCCCCAGCATTTT
>NA|TRBJ1-2|TRBV2|NA
CARSIKPGLLYGYTF
TGTGCCAGGAGTATTAAGCCGGGACTGCTCTATGGCTACACCTTC